This T cell receptor (beta chain) was recovered during a study of OX40 agonist ivuxolimab in advanced cancers. Turning to the study itself: Patients received ivuxolimab, an agonistic anti-OX40 (CD134) antibody. Dosing consisted of intravenous ivuxolimab at 0.01 to 10 mg/kg every 2 weeks.

About this clone itself: Its target is not known.

Study outcomes and limitations: Expanded clones were, on average, more numerous among CD8+ T cells than CD4+. At 0.1 to 3.0 mg/kg and by week 6, CD4+ and CD8+ T cells in the blood had expanded clonally.

The V and J ends lost 3 bases and 3 bases, in that order; junction bases with no gene match: 1. Germline-derived CDR1 and CDR2 are SGHVS and FQNEAQ. CDR3 length: 15 amino acids. Some clones are missing from TCRdb's copy, which holds only in-frame ones; the method was immunoSEQ multiplex PCR. Among around 66,000 clones listed, 80% to 85% were seen once. This TCR came from an adult with an advanced solid tumor such as melanoma, head and neck, liver or kidney cancer. This sample comprised CD4+ or CD8+ T cells sorted from blood, obtained in a trial of the OX40 agonist ivuxolimab. The V gene is TRBV7-8, the J gene TRBJ1-6; TRBD1 matches 8 bases. CDR3 in amino acids: CASSFDRGYNSPLHF. In DNA form, the CDR3 reads TGTGCCAGCAGCTTTGACAGGGGCTATAATTCACCCCTCCACTTT.